The text below deals with one T cell receptor beta chain. What it binds is unknown. TCRdb re-analysed the reads in MiXCR, keeping a single row per CDR3 protein. Among a few hundred thousand distinct CDR3 sequences listed, roughly a third were seen once. This sample is drawn from a study of T cell repertoires in cytomegalovirus infection. The wider study: As its CMV epitopes, the study selected recently identified HLA-C-restricted and well-studied HLA-B-restricted targets. Public TCR beta signatures indicated both CMV infection and matching HLA type. Study conclusions and caveats: Dominating the ex vivo response were TCR beta clonotypes that were CMV-specific and HLA-C-restricted.

Germline V gives CDR1 SGHAT, CDR2 FQNNGV. The CDR3 loop spans 20 amino acids. V lost 6 bases, J lost 4 bases, and 28 bases lay in between. V gene TRBV11-2 combines with J gene TRBJ2-6; D possibly corresponds to TRBD2 (6 bases). The sequence was collected from a human donor in good health (CMV status not recorded). Some clones in this sample may be carry-over from other donors' samples. Sequences were derived from cultured PBMCs, sampled from culture after CMV antigen stimulation. CDR3 loop: CASSPIRRRGPQAGANVLTF. CDR3 bases: TGTGCCAGCAGTCCCATTCGTAGGCGGGGTCCACAAGCAGGGGCCAACGTCCTGACTTTC.